This T cell receptor (beta chain) was sequenced during a study of spatial heterogeneity in lung cancer. Every TCR cDNA molecule bore a unique molecular identifier. TCRdb itself ran the 5' RACE reads through MiXCR, one entry per CDR3 protein. Of roughly 91,000 distinct CDR3 sequences listed, about 20% are singletons. The V gene's germline CDR1 is SGHTS and CDR2 YDEGEE. The CDR3 has 15 amino acids. The V segment lost 2 bases and the J segment 7 bases; nucleotides outside the gene matches: 6. Study results and caveats: At resection, ubiquitous expanded tumor TCRs appeared in blood more than at follow-up.

Time point here: sample taken at primary tumor resection. Whole RNA, which was extracted from tumor, nontumor lung tissue or frozen PBMC, was sequenced without any cell sorting. This clonotype has ten or more counts. Its matching antigen is unknown. The source material was PBMCs, sampled at surgery. The clonotype originates from a male donor with early-stage non-small cell lung cancer. V gene TRBV5-8 combines with J gene TRBJ2-1; 10 bases fit TRBD2. The CDR3 spells CASSFLAGGGNEQFF. CDR3 nucleotide sequence: TGTGCCAGCAGCTTTTTAGCGGGAGGAGGAAATGAGCAGTTCTTC.